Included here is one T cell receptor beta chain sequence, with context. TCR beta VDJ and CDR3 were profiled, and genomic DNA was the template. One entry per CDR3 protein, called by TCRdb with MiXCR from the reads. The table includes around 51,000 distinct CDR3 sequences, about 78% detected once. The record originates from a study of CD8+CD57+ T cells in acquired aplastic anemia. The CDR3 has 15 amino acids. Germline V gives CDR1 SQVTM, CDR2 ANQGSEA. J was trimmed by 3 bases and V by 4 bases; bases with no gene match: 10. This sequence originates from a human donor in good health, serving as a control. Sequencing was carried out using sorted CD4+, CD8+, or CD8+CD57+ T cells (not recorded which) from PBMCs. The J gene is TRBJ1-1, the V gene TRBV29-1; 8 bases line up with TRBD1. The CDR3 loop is CSVVGFDRGDTEAFF. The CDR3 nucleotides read TGCAGCGTTGTTGGTTTCGACAGGGGCGACACTGAAGCTTTCTTT.